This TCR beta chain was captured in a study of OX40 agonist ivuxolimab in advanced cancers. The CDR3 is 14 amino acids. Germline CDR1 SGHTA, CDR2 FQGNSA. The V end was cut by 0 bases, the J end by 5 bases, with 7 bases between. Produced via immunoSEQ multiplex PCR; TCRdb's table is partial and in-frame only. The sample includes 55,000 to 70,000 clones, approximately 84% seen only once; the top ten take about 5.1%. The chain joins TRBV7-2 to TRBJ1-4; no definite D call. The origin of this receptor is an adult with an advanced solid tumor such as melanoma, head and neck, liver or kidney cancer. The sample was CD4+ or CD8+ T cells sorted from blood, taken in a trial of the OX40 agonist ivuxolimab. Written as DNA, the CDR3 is TGTGCCAGCAGCTTAGCGACCCAGAATGAAAAACTGTTTTTT. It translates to CASSLATQNEKLFF.